This T cell receptor (beta chain) came from a study of blood T cell repertoires in COVID-19. At the level of the study: Collection of acute and convalescent COVID-19 samples took place in the United States, Italy and Spain. PBMCs, B-cell-depleted T cells, or T cells were the source of the cDNA or gDNA that made up the material.

Original handling: Cell counts per sample came from amplifying reference gene primers. Libraries were prepared by immunoSEQ multiplex PCR; TCRdb keeps only in-frame clonotypes and omits some of them. The DNA was the basis for D and trimming; V, J and clone size are from that table. The data contain about 100,000 clones, about 81% of them singletons. In germline, CDR1 is MNHEY, CDR2 SVGEGT. This CDR3 is built from 14 residues. The V end was cut by 6 bases, the J end by 7 bases, with 18 bases between. Sequencing input: peripheral blood. This TCR was sampled from a woman aged 60-75 years with acute or convalescent COVID-19. The chain recombines TRBV6-2 or TRBV6-3 with TRBJ1-2; no reliable D call. This CDR3 reads CASSHEGQKGGYTF. The CDR3 region has the DNA TGTGCCAGCAGCCACGAGGGCCAGAAGGGTGGCTACACCTTC.